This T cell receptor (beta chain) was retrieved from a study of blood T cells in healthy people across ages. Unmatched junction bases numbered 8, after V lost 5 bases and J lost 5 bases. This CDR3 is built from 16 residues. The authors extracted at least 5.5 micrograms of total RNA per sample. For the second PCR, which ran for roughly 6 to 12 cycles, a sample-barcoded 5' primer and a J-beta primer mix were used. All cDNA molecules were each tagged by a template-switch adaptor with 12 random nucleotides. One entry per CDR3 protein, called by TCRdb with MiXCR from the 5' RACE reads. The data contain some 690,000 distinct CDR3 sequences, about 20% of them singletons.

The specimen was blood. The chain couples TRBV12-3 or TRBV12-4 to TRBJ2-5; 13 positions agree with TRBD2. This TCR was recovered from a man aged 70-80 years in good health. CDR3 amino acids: CASSPGLAGLEETQYF. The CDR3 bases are TGTGCCAGCAGTCCGGGACTAGCGGGACTTGAGGAGACCCAGTACTTC.